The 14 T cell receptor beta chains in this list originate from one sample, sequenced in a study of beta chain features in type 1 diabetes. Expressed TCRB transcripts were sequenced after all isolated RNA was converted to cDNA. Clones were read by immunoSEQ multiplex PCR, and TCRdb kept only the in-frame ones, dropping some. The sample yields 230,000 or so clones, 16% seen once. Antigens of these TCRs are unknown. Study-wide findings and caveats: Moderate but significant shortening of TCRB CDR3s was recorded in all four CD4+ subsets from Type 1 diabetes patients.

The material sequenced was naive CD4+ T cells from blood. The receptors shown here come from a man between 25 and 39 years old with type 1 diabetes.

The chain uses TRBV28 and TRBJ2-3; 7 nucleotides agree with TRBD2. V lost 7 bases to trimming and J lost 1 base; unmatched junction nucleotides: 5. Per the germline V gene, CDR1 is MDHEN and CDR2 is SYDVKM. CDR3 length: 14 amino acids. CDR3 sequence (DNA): TGTGCCAGCACGGGCCTAGCGGGCACAGATACGCAGTATTTT. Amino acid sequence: CASTGLAGTDTQYF.

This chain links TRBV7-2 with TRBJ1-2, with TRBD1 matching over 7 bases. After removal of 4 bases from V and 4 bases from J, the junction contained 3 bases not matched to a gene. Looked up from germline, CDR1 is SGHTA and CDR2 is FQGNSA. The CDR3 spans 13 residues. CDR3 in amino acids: CASSSGQLYGYTF. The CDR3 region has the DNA TGTGCCAGCAGCTCGGGACAGCTCTATGGCTACACCTTC.

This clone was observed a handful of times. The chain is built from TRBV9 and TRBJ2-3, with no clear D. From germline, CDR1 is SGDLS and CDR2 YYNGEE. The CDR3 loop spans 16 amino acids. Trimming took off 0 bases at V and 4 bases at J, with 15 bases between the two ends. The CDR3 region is CASSVASGSRPDTQYF. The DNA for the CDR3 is TGTGCCAGCAGCGTAGCTTCGGGCTCGAGGCCAGATACGCAGTATTTT.

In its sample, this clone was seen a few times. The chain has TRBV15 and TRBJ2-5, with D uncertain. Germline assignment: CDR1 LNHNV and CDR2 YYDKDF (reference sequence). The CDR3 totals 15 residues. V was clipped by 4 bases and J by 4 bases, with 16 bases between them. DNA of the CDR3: TGTGCCACCAGCAATCTGGACCGGCCGGGAGAGACCCAGTACTTC. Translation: CATSNLDRPGETQYF.

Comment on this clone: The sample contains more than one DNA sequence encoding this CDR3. The CDR3 is CASSSGQQETQYF. CDR3 coding DNA: TGTGCCAGCAGTTCGGGTCAGCAAGAGACCCAGTACTTC. The chain joins TRBV28 to TRBJ2-5; D gene ambiguous. The V end lost 4 bases, the J end lost 2 bases, and 8 bases lay between the germline ends. CDR1 and CDR2 (germline): MDHEN, SYDVKM. The CDR3 length is 13 residues. Filled out from reference TRBV28 and TRBJ2-5, the complete variable domain reads DVKVTQSSRYLVKRTGEKVFLECVQDMDHENMFWYRQDPGLGLRLIYFSYDVKMKEKGDIPEGYSVSREKKERFSLILESASTNQTSMYLCASSSGQQETQYFGPGTRLLVL.

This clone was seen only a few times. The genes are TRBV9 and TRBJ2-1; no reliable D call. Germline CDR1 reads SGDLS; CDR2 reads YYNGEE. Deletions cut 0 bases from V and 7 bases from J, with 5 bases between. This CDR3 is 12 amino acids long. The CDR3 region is CASSVEMNEQFF. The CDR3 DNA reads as TGTGCCAGCAGCGTAGAAATGAATGAGCAGTTCTTC.

DNA for the CDR3: TGCAGCGTTGAAGGAGGGGCTCACGGGAAGCAGTACTTC. Translation gives CSVEGGAHGKQYF. The rearrangement links TRBV29-1 to TRBJ2-7; either TRBD1 or TRBD2 may fit D (5 bases each). Germline CDR1 and CDR2: SQVTM and ANQGSEA. V lost 1 base and J lost 8, with 15 bases in between. This CDR3 comprises 13 residues.

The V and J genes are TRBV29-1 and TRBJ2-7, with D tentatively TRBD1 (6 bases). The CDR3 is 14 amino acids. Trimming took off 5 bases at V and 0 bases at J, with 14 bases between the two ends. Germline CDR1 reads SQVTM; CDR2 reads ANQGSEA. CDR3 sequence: CSVKTGAYSYEQYF. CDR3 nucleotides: TGCAGCGTTAAGACAGGTGCCTACTCCTACGAGCAGTACTTC.

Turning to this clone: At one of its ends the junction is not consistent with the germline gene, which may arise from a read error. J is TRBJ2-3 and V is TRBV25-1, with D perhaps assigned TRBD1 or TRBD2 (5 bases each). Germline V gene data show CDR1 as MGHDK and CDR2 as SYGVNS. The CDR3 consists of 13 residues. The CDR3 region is CASSDFSGPFLDF. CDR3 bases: TGTGCCAGCAGTGACTTTTCGGGGCCCTTTTTGGATTTT.

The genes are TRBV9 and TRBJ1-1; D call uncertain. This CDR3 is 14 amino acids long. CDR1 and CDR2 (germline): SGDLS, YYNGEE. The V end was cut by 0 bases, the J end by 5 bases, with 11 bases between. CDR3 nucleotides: TGTGCCAGCAGCGTAGCTAGGGAGTTTACTGAAGCTTTCTTT. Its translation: CASSVAREFTEAFF.

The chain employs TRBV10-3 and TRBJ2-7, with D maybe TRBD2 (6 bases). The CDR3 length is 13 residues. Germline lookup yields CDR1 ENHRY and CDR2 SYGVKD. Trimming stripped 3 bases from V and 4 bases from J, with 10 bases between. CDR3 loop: CAISERLVYEQYF. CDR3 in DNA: TGTGCCATCAGTGAAAGACTAGTTTACGAGCAGTACTTC.

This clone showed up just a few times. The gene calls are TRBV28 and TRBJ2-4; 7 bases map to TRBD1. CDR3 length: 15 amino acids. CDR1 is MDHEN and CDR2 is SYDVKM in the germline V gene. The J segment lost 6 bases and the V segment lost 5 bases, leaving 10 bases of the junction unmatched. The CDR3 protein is CASSPATGWGNIQYF. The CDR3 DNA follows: TGTGCCAGCAGTCCAGCGACAGGGTGGGGAAACATTCAGTACTTC.

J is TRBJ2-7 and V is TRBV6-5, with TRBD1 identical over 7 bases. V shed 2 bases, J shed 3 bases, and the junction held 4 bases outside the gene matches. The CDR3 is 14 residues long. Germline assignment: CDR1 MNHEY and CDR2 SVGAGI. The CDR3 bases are TGTGCCAGCAGTTACGAGACAGGGATCTACGAGCAGTACTTC. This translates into CASSYETGIYEQYF.

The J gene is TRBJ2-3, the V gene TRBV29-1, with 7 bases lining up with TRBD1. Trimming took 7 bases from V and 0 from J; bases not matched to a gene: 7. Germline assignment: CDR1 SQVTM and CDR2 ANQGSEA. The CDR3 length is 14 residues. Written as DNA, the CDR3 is TGCAGCGATAACAGGGGAACAAGCACAGATACGCAGTATTTT. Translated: CSDNRGTSTDTQYF.